This T cell receptor beta chain stems from a study of patients and donors after allogeneic stem cell transplantation. One entry per CDR3 protein results from TCRdb running MiXCR on the RT-PCR reads. Among hundreds of thousands of distinct CDR3 sequences, over 30% were seen once, and the ten largest hold roughly 11%. The sample comprised blood, either unsorted or a sorted T cell fraction (not recorded which). This TCR derives from a human donor who was either an allogeneic HSCT recipient or a stem cell or donor lymphocyte infusion donor (not recorded which). It is not recorded whose cells these are; they may come from a transplant donor.

The CDR3 protein is CSAPHTPGVNYGYTF. CDR3 DNA sequence: TGCAGTGCTCCCCACACTCCAGGTGTTAACTATGGCTACACCTTC. V gene TRBV20-1 combines with J gene TRBJ1-2; D ambiguous. V dropped 5 bases and J dropped 1 base, with 17 bases sitting between them. CDR1 and CDR2 from the germline V gene are DFQATT and SNEGSKA (reference sequence). The CDR3 spans 15 residues.